The TCR beta chain under discussion was sequenced for a study of blood T cell repertoires in COVID-19. Participants reported their clinical history, and cohort assignment relied on those reports. Only in-frame clones appear in the TCRdb table, and some are missing; sequencing was by immunoSEQ multiplex PCR. The sample has about 160,000 clones, more than 65% seen once; the top ten hold about 5.3%. From germline, CDR1 is SEHNR and CDR2 FQNEAQ (reference sequence). The CDR3 spans 17 residues. V trimming: 7 bases; J trimming: 0 bases; junction bases outside the gene matches: 10. The clonotype comes from a woman aged 40 to 49 with acute COVID-19. Sequenced: PBMCs or T cells enriched from blood (not recorded which). The V call is TRBV7-9, the J call TRBJ2-1; TRBD1 agrees at 9 bases. The DNA of the CDR3 is TGTGCCAGCAATGGGGACAGGGTCCCGAGCTCCTACAATGAGCAGTTCTTC. Amino acid sequence: CASNGDRVPSSYNEQFF. Combining the CDR3 with reference TRBV7-9 and TRBJ2-1 gives the whole variable domain DTGVSQNPRHKITKRGQNVTFRCDPISEHNRLYWYRQTLGQGPEFLTYFQNEAQLEKSRLLSDRFSAERPKGSFSTLEIQRTEQGDSAMYLCASNGDRVPSSYNEQFFGPGTRLTVL.